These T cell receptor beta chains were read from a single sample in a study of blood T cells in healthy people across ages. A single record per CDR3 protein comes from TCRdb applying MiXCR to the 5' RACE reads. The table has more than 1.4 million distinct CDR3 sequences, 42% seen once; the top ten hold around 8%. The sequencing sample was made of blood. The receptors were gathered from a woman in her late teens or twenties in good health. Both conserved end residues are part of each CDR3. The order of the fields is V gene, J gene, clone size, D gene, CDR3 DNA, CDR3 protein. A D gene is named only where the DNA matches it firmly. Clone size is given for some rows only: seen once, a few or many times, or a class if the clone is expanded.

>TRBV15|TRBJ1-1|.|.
TGTGCCACCAGCCTATACACTGAAGCTTTCTTT
CATSLYTEAFF
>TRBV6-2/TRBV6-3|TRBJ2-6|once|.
TGTGCCAGCAGTTTTAACGGTGTAGTCTCTGGGGCCAACGTCCTGACTTTC
CASSFNGVVSGANVLTF
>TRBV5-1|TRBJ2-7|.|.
TGCGCCAGCAGCTTGGAGAACCGGATCGCCGAATACGAGCAGTACTTC
CASSLENRIAEYEQYF
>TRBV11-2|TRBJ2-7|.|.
TGTGCCAGCAGCCGAGTGGCAGAACCTTACTCCTACGAGCAGTACTTC
CASSRVAEPYSYEQYF
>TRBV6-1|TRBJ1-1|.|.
TGTGCCAGCAGGGCTATGGGGGGGACGGGGGAGATGAACACTGAAGCTTTCTTT
CASRAMGGTGEMNTEAFF
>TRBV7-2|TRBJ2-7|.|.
TGTGCCAGCAGCCTGAGACTAGTGGGAGCCACGGATCTTGAGCAGTACTTC
CASSLRLVGATDLEQYF
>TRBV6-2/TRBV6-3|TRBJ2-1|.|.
TGTGCCAGCAAGGACCCAGCAAGTGAGCAGTTCTTC
CASKDPASEQFF
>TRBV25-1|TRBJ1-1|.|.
TGTGCCAGCAGTGAATTTGGTGTTCTTAACACTGAAGCTTTCTTT
CASSEFGVLNTEAFF
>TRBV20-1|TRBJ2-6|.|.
TGCAGTGCTACTCTTGCCAGGGACTCTGGGGCCAACGTCCTGACTTTC
CSATLARDSGANVLTF
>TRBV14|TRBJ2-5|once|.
TGTGCCGGCAGCCCCTCCCCGGGGGTAGGTGAGCAGTACTTC
CAGSPSPGVGEQYF
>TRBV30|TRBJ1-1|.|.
TGTGCCTGGAGTGTACTGGGGAACACTGAAGCTTTCTTT
CAWSVLGNTEAFF
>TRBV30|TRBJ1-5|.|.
TGTGCCTGGAGGGGGCCGGACGGGGAAAATCAGCCCCAGCATTTT
CAWRGPDGENQPQHF
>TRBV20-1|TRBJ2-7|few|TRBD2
TGCAGTGCTAGGGGTCGGACTAGCGGGAGCCTTTACGAGCAGTACTTC
CSARGRTSGSLYEQYF
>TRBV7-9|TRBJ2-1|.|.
TGTGCCAGCAGCTCTCTCCACTTGGGCGGCAATGAGCAGTTCTTC
CASSSLHLGGNEQFF
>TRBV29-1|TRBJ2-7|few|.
TGCAGCTGGGGACGGAACCCCTACGAGCAGTACTTC
CSWGRNPYEQYF
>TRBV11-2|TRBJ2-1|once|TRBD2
TGTGCTAGCAGCTGGGGTAGCGGGAATGAGCAGTTCTTC
CASSWGSGNEQFF
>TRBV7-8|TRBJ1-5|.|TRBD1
TGTGCCAGCAGCTTAGACGGGACAGGTGTTCAGCCCCAGCATTTT
CASSLDGTGVQPQHF
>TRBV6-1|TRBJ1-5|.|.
TGTGCCAGCAGTGGGGGGCCGGCGGGCAATCAGCCCCAGCATTTT
CASSGGPAGNQPQHF
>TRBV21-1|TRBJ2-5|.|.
TGTGCCAGCAGCAAAGGTCTGAGTCGGGCAGAGACCCAGTACTTC
CASSKGLSRAETQYF
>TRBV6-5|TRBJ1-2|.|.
TGTGCCAGCAGCACAGGGCATGGCTACACCTTC
CASSTGHGYTF
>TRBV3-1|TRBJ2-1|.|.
TGTGCCAGCAGCCAAGTACGTGACTTTCAGTTCTTC
CASSQVRDFQFF
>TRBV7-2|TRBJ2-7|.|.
TGTGCCAGCAGCGGAGGGACAAGGGGCTCCTACGAGCAGTACTTC
CASSGGTRGSYEQYF
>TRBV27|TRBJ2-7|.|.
TGTGCCAGTGCGGCATCCTCCTACAATGAGCAGTACTTC
CASAASSYNEQYF
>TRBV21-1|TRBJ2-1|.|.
TGTGCCAGCACCTCGGGAGGACTAGCGGAGTCCTACAATGAGCAGTTCTTC
CASTSGGLAESYNEQFF
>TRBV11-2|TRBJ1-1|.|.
TGTGCCAGCAGCCTCCCTCGGACAGAGAACACTGAAGCTTTCTTT
CASSLPRTENTEAFF
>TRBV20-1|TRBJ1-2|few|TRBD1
TGCAGTGCAAAGCCGGGACAGGGGGCCGGTGGCTACACCTTC
CSAKPGQGAGGYTF
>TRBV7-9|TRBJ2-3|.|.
TGTGCCAGCAGCTTAAAGGTGCTGGTAGATACGCAGTATTTT
CASSLKVLVDTQYF
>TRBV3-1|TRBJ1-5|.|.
TGTGCCAGCAGCCAGCTAACAAGCAATCAGCCCCAGCATTTT
CASSQLTSNQPQHF
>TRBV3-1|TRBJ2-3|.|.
TGTGCCAGCAGCCCCCGCGTCGGGCGGAATGCCGATACGCAGTATTTT
CASSPRVGRNADTQYF
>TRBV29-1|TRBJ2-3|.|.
TGCAGCGTTGAGCGCGGGGACGGCACAGATACGCAGTATTTT
CSVERGDGTDTQYF
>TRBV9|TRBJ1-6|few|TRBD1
TGTGCCAGCAGCGGGGACAGGCGTAATTCACCCCTCCACTTT
CASSGDRRNSPLHF
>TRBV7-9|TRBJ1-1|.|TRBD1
TGTGCCAGCAGCAGAGACAGGGCCCCTGAAGCTTTCTTT
CASSRDRAPEAFF